This is a list of T cell receptor beta chains from one sample in a study of early T cells in non-severe SARS-CoV-2 infection. Each CDR3 protein gets one entry after TCRdb re-called the 5' RACE reads with MiXCR. The sample carries tens of thousands of distinct CDR3 sequences, roughly a tenth recorded once. This specimen consisted of whole blood, obtained at baseline. The receptors originated from an adult who was a healthcare worker with PCR-confirmed SARS-CoV-2 infection or an uninfected control (not recorded which). CDR3s leave out the opening cysteine and the closing phenylalanine or tryptophan.

cdr3_aa,j_call,v_call
ASSPFAGNEQF,TRBJ2-1,TRBV18
ANRGGAYNSPLH,TRBJ1-6,TRBV28
SVDNRGLF,TRBJ2-1,TRBV29-1
ASSYYRGKNEKLF,TRBJ1-4,TRBV7-2
SARDLAGLSYNEQF,TRBJ2-1,TRBV20-1
SARGGWSSGNTIY,TRBJ1-3,TRBV20-1
ASSQSGRPSGANVLT,TRBJ2-6,TRBV3-1
ASRGIMNTEAF,TRBJ1-1,TRBV6-2/TRBV6-3
ASSQSPREELF,TRBJ1-4,TRBV6-5
SAPVASGRAGLPDTQY,TRBJ2-3,TRBV20-1
ASSYGDRGNTEAF,TRBJ1-1,TRBV10-2
ASSIQGGITYEQY,TRBJ2-7,TRBV6-6
ASSFQSGSYEQY,TRBJ2-7,TRBV28
ATSIGRTGIPGYT,TRBJ1-2,TRBV15
ASSPNPPGVNTEAF,TRBJ1-1,TRBV18
ASSLSGLAAEQF,TRBJ2-1,TRBV5-1
SADVGQGARGQY,TRBJ2-7,TRBV20-1
ASSSPPGTTYNEQF,TRBJ2-1,TRBV6-6
ASSLAPGLETQY,TRBJ2-5,TRBV12-3/TRBV12-4
ASRPFRQNTEAF,TRBJ1-1,TRBV28
ASSEVRLAVYNEQF,TRBJ2-1,TRBV7-2
SASNPQTVRLSYEQY,TRBJ2-7,TRBV20-1
ASSEGGPSSYEQY,TRBJ2-7,TRBV10-1
ASSLEGIQETQY,TRBJ2-5,TRBV5-1
ASRFLGQGSLDTQY,TRBJ2-3,TRBV6-2/TRBV6-3
ASSVGPSTSLSYGYT,TRBJ1-2,TRBV9
ASSSTGGAYEQY,TRBJ2-7,TRBV7-2
ASSQEELGYEQY,TRBJ2-7,TRBV4-1
ASSILAGAYTGELF,TRBJ2-2,TRBV5-4
ASSRDRRSPLH,TRBJ1-6,TRBV2
ASSPTGGNSPLH,TRBJ1-6,TRBV5-6
SARVTGSYEQY,TRBJ2-7,TRBV20-1
ASSISGTQETQY,TRBJ2-5,TRBV5-1
ASSGQGRDEQY,TRBJ2-7,TRBV18
ASSLSSDEAF,TRBJ1-1,TRBV5-1
ASSEGRSYYEQY,TRBJ2-7,TRBV11-2
SARVQDRAYEQY,TRBJ2-7,TRBV20-1
ASSLGGGSSYNEQF,TRBJ2-1,TRBV5-1
ASSSSPGSNQPQH,TRBJ1-5,TRBV7-6